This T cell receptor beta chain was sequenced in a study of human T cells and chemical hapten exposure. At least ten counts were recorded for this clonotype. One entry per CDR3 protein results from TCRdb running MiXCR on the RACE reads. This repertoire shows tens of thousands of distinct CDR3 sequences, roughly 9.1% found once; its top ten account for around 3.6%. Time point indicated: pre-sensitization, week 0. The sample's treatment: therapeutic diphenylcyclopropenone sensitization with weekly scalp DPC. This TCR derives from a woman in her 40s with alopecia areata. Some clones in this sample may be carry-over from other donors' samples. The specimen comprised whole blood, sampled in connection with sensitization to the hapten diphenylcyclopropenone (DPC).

The CDR3 nucleotides read TGTGCCAGCAGTCCGGGGACAGGGCGAGAGACCCAGTACTTC. It translates to CASSPGTGRETQYF. V is TRBV2 and J is TRBJ2-5, with 9 bases lining up with TRBD1. CDR1 and CDR2 (germline): SNHLY, FYNNEI. The CDR3 has 14 amino acids. The J segment lost 4 bases and the V segment lost 5 bases, leaving 5 bases of the junction unmatched.